This T cell receptor (beta chain) was retrieved from a study of T cells in Graves' hyperthyroidism and ophthalmopathy. Study background: The initial diagnosis was the point when peripheral blood was collected, ahead of any treatment. Study findings and constraints: Most clonotypes expanded in the thyroid (above 0.001) were also present in blood. Stable hyperthyroidism and ophthalmopathy were separated using 13 V-J signatures.

Concerning this clonotype: Its cognate antigen is unknown.

Amplified TCR beta CDR3 regions came from RNA transcripts. Carried out on the TCR CDR3, a first-round RT-PCR used the HTBI primer set. TCRdb re-analysed the multiplex PCR reads in MiXCR, keeping a single row per CDR3 protein. The table includes about 350,000 distinct CDR3 sequences, approximately 15% detected once. Sample: blood. The clonotype was recovered from a woman in her twenties or thirties with Graves' hyperthyroidism.

CDR3 nucleotide sequence: TGTGCCGCAAGGGACAGGGGGAACACTGAAGCTTTCTTT. Its translation is CAARDRGNTEAFF. J is TRBJ1-1 and V is TRBV30; 10 bases are a match to TRBD1. The V and J ends lost 8 bases and 1 base, in that order; junction bases with no gene match: 4. The length of the CDR3 is 13 residues. Germline V CDR1 and CDR2: GTSNPN, SVGIG (reference sequence).